This TCR beta chain came from a study of CXCR3-negative and CXCR3-positive naive CD8 T cells. UMI labels and 5' RACE were used to prepare the TRB cDNA libraries. Using the 5' RACE reads, TCRdb records one entry per CDR3 protein without DNA. This sample's table reports 45,000 to 65,000 distinct CDR3 sequences. The CDR3 spans 18 residues. Germline V gene sequence: CDR1 MNHNS, CDR2 SASEGT. This receptor was identified in a human donor in good health. Some clones in this sample may be carry-over from other donors' samples. The chain combines TRBV6-1 with TRBJ1-5; there is no DNA to check the TCRdb D call of TRBD1. Sequencing used naive CXCR3- CD8+ T cells from blood. Subset indicated: CD45RO-CCR7+CD27+CD95- naive CD8+ T cells lacking CXCR3 (TNR3-). The CDR3 loop reads CASSDEGQGREPNQPQHF.